The T cell receptor beta chain described here comes from a study of T-cell memory formation after mild COVID-19. This clonotype occurred a few times. Germline V gives CDR1 LNHDA, CDR2 SQIVND (reference sequence). V lost 7 bases and J lost 4; bases outside the gene matches: 6. The CDR3 consists of 15 residues. TCR alpha and TCR beta cDNA libraries carrying sample barcodes and UMIs came from 5'RACE with constant-segment primers. TCRdb used MiXCR to reprocess the 5' RACE reads, holding one entry per CDR3 protein. The repertoire has hundreds of thousands of distinct CDR3 sequences, roughly 20% of them found once; the top ten carry 7.5% to 9.5%.

The receptor's source is an adult woman who had mild COVID-19 (a few samples of this study predate the infection). Cell type and time point are not known. The J gene is TRBJ1-5, the V gene TRBV19; 11 positions agree with TRBD1. Sequencing was carried out using PBMCs or a T cell subset sorted from them (not recorded which). The CDR3 nucleotides are TGTGCCAGTACCGTGGGGACAGGGGGTAATCAGCCCCAGCATTTT. As protein: CASTVGTGGNQPQHF.